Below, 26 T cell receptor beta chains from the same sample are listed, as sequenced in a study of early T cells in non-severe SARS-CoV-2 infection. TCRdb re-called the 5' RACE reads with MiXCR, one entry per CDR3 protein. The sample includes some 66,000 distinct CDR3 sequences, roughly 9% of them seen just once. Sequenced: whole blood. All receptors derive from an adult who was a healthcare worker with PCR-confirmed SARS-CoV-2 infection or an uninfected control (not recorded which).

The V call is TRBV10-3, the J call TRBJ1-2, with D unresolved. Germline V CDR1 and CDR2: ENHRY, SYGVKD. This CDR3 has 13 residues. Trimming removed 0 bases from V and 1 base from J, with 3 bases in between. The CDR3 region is CAISESDNYGYTF. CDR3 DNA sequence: TGTGCCATCAGTGAGTCAGATAACTATGGCTACACCTTC.

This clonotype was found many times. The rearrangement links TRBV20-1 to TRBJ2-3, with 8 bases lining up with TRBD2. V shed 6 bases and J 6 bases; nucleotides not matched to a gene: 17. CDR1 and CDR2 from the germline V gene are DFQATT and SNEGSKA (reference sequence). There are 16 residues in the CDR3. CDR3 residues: CSARHWGTSLYDTQYF. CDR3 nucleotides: TGCAGTGCACGGCACTGGGGGACTAGTCTATATGATACGCAGTATTTT.

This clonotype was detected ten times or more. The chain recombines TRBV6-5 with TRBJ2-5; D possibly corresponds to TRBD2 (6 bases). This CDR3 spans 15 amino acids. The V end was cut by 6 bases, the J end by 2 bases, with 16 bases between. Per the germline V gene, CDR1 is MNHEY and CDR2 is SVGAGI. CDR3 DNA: TGTGCCAGCAGCTTCAGCCTAGCGCAACAAGAGACCCAGTACTTC. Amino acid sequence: CASSFSLAQQETQYF.

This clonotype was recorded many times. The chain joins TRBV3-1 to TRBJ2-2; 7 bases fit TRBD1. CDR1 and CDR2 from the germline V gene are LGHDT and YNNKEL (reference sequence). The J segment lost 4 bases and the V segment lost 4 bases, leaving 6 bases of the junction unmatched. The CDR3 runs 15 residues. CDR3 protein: CASSLQGTATGELFF. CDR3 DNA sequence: TGTGCCAGCAGCCTGCAAGGGACAGCCACCGGGGAGCTGTTTTTT.

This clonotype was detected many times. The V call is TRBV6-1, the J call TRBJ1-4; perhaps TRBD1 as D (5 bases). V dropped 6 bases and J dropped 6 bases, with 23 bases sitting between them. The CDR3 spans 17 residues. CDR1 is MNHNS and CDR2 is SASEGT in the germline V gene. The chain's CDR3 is CASRSGRRRAKDEKLFF. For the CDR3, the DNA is TGTGCCAGCAGATCAGGGAGACGAAGGGCTAAGGATGAAAAACTGTTTTTT.

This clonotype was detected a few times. CDR3 loop: CASSYGRGGQPQHF. The CDR3 nucleotides are TGTGCCAGTAGTTATGGCAGGGGTGGTCAGCCCCAGCATTTT. This chain connects TRBV19 to TRBJ1-5, with a tentative D call TRBD1 (6 bases). The length of the CDR3 is 14 residues. Germline V gene sequence: CDR1 LNHDA, CDR2 SQIVND (reference sequence). V shed 5 bases and J shed 6 bases, with 14 bases lying between them.

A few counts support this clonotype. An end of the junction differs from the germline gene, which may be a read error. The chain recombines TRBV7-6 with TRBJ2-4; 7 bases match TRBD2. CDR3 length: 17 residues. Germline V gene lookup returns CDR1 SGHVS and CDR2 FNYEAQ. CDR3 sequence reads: CASSLAASALAKNIQYF. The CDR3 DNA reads TGTGCCAGCAGCCTAGCGGCCAGCGCCTTAGCCAAAAACATTCAGTACTTC.

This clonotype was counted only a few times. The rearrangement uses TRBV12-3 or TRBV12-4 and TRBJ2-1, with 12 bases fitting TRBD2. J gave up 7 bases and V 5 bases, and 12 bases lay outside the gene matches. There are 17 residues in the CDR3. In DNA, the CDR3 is TGTGCCAGCAGTCGGACTAGCGGGGAGTCAGTGTGGAATGAGCAGTTCTTC. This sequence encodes CASSRTSGESVWNEQFF.

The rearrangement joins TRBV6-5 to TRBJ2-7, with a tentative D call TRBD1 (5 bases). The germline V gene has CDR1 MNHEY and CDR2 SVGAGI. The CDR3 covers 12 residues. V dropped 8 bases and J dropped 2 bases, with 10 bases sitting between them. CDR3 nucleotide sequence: TGTGCCAGCGTAGGGGCGGCCTACGAGCAGTACTTC. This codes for CASVGAAYEQYF.

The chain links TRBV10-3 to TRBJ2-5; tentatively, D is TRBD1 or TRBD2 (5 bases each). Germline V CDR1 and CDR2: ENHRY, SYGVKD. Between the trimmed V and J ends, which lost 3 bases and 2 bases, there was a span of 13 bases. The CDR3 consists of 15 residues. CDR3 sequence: CAISDPGTGQETQYF. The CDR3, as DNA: TGTGCCATCAGTGACCCCGGGACGGGTCAAGAGACCCAGTACTTC.

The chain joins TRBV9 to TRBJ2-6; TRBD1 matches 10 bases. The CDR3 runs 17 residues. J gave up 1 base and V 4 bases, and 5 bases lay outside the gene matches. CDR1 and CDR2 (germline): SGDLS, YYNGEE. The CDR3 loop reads CASSPTGGQSGANVLTF. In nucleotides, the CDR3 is TGTGCCAGCAGCCCGACAGGGGGCCAATCTGGGGCCAACGTCCTGACTTTC. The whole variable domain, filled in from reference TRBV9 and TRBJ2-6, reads DSGVTQTPKHLITATGQRVTLRCSPRSGDLSVYWYQQSLDQGLQFLIQYYNGEERAKGNILERFSAQQFPDLHSELNLSSLELGDSALYFCASSPTGGQSGANVLTFGAGSRLTVL.

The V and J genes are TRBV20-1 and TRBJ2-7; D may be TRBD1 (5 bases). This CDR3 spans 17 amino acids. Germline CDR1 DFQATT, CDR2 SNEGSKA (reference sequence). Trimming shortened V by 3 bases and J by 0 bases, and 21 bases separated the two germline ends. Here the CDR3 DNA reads TGCAGTGCTAGCGATGTGGGGCCGGGTCACAGCTCCTACGAGCAGTACTTC. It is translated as CSASDVGPGHSSYEQYF.

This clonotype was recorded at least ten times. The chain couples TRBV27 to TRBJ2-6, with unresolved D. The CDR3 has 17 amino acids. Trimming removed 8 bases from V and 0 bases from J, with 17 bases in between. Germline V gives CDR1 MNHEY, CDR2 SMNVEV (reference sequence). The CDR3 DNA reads TGTGCCAGCTCCGGGCCCCGCCAAGCCTCTGGGGCCAACGTCCTGACTTTC. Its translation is CASSGPRQASGANVLTF.

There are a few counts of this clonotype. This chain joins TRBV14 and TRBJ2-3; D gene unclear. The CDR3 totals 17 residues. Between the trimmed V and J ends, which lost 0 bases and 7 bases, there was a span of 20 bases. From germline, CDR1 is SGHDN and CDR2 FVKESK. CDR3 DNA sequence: TGTGCCAGCAGCCAAGACTGGCCCGTAACCCGCACGAATACGCAGTATTTT. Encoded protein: CASSQDWPVTRTNTQYF.

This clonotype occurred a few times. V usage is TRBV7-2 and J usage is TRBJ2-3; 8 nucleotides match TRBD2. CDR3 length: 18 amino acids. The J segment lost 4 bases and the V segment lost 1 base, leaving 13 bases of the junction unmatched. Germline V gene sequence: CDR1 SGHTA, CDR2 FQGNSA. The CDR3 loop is CASSLVPGRAGGPDTQYF. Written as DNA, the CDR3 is TGTGCCAGCAGCTTAGTACCCGGGAGGGCCGGGGGCCCAGATACGCAGTATTTT.

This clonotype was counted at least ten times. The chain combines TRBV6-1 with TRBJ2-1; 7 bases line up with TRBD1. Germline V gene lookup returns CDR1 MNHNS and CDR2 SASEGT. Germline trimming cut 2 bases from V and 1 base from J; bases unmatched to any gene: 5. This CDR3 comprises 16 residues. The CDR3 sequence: CASSERGLQSYNEQFF. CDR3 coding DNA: TGTGCCAGCAGTGAAAGGGGGCTCCAGTCCTACAATGAGCAGTTCTTC.

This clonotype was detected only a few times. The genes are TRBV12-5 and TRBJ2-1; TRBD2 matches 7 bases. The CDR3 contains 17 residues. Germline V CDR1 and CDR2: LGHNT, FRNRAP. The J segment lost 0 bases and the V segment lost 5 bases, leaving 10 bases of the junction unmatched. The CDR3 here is CASGENPGLGSYNEQFF. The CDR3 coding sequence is TGTGCTAGTGGTGAAAACCCCGGACTAGGCTCCTACAATGAGCAGTTCTTC.

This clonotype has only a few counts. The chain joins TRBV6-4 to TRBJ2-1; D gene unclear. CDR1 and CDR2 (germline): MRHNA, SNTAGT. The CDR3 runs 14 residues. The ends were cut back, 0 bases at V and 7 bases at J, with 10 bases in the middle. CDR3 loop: CASSDSESWNEQFF. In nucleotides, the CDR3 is TGTGCCAGCAGTGACTCTGAGAGTTGGAATGAGCAGTTCTTC.

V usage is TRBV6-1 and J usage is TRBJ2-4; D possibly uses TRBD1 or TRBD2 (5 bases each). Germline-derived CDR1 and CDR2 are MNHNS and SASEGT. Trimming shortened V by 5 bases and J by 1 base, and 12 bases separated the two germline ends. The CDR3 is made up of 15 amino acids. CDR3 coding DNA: TGTGCCAGCAGTAGGGGAGATGGGGCCAAAAACATTCAGTACTTC. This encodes CASSRGDGAKNIQYF.

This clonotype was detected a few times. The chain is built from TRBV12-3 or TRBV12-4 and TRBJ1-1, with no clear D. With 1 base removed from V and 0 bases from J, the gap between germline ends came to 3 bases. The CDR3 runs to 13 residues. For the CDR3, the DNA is TGTGCCAGCAGTTTAGACCTGAACACTGAAGCTTTCTTT. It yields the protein CASSLDLNTEAFF.

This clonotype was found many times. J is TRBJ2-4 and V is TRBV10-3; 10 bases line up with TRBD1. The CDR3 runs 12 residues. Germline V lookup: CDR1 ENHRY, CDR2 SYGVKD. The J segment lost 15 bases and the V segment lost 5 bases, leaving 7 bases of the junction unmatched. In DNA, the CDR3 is TGTGCCATCAGTAACGCGGGACAGGGGACGTACTTC. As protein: CAISNAGQGTYF.

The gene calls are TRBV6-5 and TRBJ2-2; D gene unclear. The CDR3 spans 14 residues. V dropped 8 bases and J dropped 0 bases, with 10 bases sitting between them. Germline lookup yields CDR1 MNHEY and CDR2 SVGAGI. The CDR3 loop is CASSWKANTGELFF. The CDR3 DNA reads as TGTGCCAGCTCTTGGAAGGCGAACACCGGGGAGCTGTTTTTT.

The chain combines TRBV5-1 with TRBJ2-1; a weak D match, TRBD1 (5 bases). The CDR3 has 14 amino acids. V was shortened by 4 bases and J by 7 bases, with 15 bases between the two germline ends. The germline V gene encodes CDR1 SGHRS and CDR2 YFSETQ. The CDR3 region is CASSHSPQGNEQFF. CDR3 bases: TGCGCCAGCAGCCATTCGCCCCAGGGTAATGAGCAGTTCTTC. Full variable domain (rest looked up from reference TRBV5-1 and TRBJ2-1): KAGVTQTPRYLIKTRGQQVTLSCSPISGHRSVSWYQQTPGQGLQFLFEYFSETQRNKGNFPGRFSGRQFSNSRSEMNVSTLELGDSALYLCASSHSPQGNEQFFGPGTRLTVL.

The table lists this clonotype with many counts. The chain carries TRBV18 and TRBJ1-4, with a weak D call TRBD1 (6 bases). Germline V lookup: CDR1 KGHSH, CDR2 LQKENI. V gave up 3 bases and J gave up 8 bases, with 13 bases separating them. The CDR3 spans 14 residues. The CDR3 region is CASSPVGTNEKLFF. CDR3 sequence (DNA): TGTGCCAGCTCACCGGTCGGGACAAACGAAAAACTGTTTTTT.

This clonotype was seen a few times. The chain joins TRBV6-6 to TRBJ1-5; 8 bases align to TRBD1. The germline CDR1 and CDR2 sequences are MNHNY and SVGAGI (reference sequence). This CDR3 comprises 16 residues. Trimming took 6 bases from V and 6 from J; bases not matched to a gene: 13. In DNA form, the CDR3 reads TGTGCCAGCAGGATCAGGGGGCTATCTCAGACTCAGCCCCAGCATTTT. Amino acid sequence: CASRIRGLSQTQPQHF.

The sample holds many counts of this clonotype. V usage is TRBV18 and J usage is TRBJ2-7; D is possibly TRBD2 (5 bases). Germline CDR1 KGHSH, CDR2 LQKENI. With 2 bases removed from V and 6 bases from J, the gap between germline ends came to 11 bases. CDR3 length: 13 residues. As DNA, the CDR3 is TGTGCCAGCTCACCAGGGCTAGCCGCCGAGCAGTACTTC. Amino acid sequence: CASSPGLAAEQYF.